The 27 T cell receptor beta chains in this list originate from one sample, sequenced in a study of beta chain features in type 1 diabetes. These TCRs are of unknown antigen specificity. Study-level findings and limits: A moderate, significant TCRB CDR3 shortening appeared in type 1 diabetes across four CD4+ subsets.

Isolated RNA was reverse transcribed in full, so expressed TCRB transcripts were sequenced. Sequencing was performed with immunoSEQ multiplex PCR; in TCRdb, only in-frame clones are kept and a portion is missing. The repertoire has roughly 300,000 clones, about a tenth of them found once; the top ten carry approximately 1%. Sequenced sample: central memory CD4+ T cells from blood. These TCRs come from a man aged 25-45 years with type 1 diabetes.

The CDR3 nucleotides are TGTGCCAGCAGTGCTCGGACTAGCGGGGGCGATGAGCAGTTCTTC. Amino acids: CASSARTSGGDEQFF. The chain employs TRBV25-1 and TRBJ2-1; TRBD2 matches at 13 bases. V trimming: 4 bases; J trimming: 8 bases; junction bases outside the gene matches: 5. CDR3 length: 15 amino acids. CDR1 is MGHDK and CDR2 is SYGVNS in the germline V gene.

This clone appeared many times. The chain recombines TRBV6-6 with TRBJ2-5; the D is unclear. The germline CDR1 and CDR2 sequences are MNHNY and SVGAGI (reference sequence). The ends were cut back, 7 bases at V and 4 bases at J, with 13 bases in the middle. The CDR3 covers 13 residues. CDR3 DNA: TGTGCCAGCACCTCCCCGAGTGGAGAGACCCAGTACTTC. This encodes CASTSPSGETQYF.

This clone was detected a few times. Other DNA sequences in the same sample also yield this CDR3. The rearrangement joins TRBV7-9 to TRBJ2-1; D perhaps matches TRBD2 (6 bases). The CDR3 loop spans 12 amino acids. The V end was cut by 2 bases, the J end by 10 bases, with 9 bases between. The germline V gene has CDR1 SEHNR and CDR2 FQNEAQ (reference sequence). The CDR3 loop is CASSLSGDEQFF. Written as DNA, the CDR3 is TGTGCCAGCAGCTTATCGGGGGACGAGCAGTTCTTC.

The chain uses TRBV2 and TRBJ2-5, with D maybe TRBD1 (6 bases). Germline assignment: CDR1 SNHLY and CDR2 FYNNEI. CDR3 length equals 16 residues. Trimming stripped 7 bases from V and 2 bases from J, with 20 bases between. The CDR3 region is CASINRAKGGQETQYF. The CDR3 DNA is TGTGCCAGCATTAACCGGGCCAAAGGGGGACAAGAGACCCAGTACTTC.

The V call is TRBV2, the J call TRBJ2-2; D possibly corresponds to TRBD1 (6 bases). The germline CDR1 and CDR2 sequences are SNHLY and FYNNEI. The CDR3 is 14 amino acids. Trimming took off 3 bases at V and 5 bases at J, with 10 bases between the two ends. This CDR3 reads CASSDRTATGELFF. The DNA for the CDR3 is TGTGCCAGCAGTGATCGGACAGCTACCGGGGAGCTGTTTTTT.

This clone was counted many times. The CDR3 nucleotides are TGTGCCAGCAGCACGGGACAGAACTATGGCTACACCTTC. This encodes CASSTGQNYGYTF. This chain links TRBV7-2 with TRBJ1-2; 7 positions match TRBD1. This CDR3 has 13 residues. Germline V gives CDR1 SGHTA, CDR2 FQGNSA. With 5 bases clipped from V and 2 bases from J, the junction kept 2 bases outside the gene matches.

This sequence joins TRBV6-5 and TRBJ2-1; D might be TRBD2 (6 bases). The germline gives CDR1 MNHEY, CDR2 SVGAGI. The CDR3 contains 11 residues. The ends were cut back, 7 bases at V and 9 bases at J, with 10 bases in the middle. CDR3 in amino acids: CASNTGGEQFF. The CDR3 DNA reads as TGTGCCAGCAATACCGGGGGTGAGCAGTTCTTC.

V gene TRBV5-1 combines with J gene TRBJ1-6; no clear D. Germline CDR1 and CDR2: SGHRS and YFSETQ. The V and J ends lost 4 bases and 0 bases respectively, with 8 bases between them. The CDR3 is 15 residues long. The CDR3 nucleotides read TGCGCCAGCAGCCTCGATCACTCCTATAATTCACCCCTCCACTTT. It yields the protein CASSLDHSYNSPLHF.

This clone was observed a few times. Other DNA sequences in the sample encode the same CDR3. The V and J genes are TRBV7-2 and TRBJ1-5; the match to TRBD1 covers 10 bases. The CDR3 runs to 14 residues. Trimming removed 4 bases from V and 6 bases from J; junction bases left unmatched: 3. Germline values: CDR1 SGHTA, CDR2 FQGNSA. The DNA of the CDR3 is TGTGCCAGCAGCTACGGACAGGGGGGTCAGCCCCAGCATTTT. Encoded protein: CASSYGQGGQPQHF.

This clone was seen only a few times. The chain recombines TRBV28 with TRBJ2-5; D not resolved. Trimming left V 2 bases short and J 3 bases short, with 16 bases between. Looked up from germline, CDR1 is MDHEN and CDR2 is SYDVKM. This CDR3 is built from 16 residues. The CDR3 DNA reads as TGTGCCAGCAGTTTAAGGGTCAGATTGACGAAAGAGACCCAGTACTTC. Translated, it gives CASSLRVRLTKETQYF.

Here the CDR3 DNA reads TGTGCCAGCAGTGAAATAGGGCAGGGGGTACAGTTCTTC. This codes for CASSEIGQGVQFF. The V gene is TRBV25-1, the J gene TRBJ2-1, with TRBD1 matching over 7 bases. The CDR3 is 13 amino acids. From germline, CDR1 is MGHDK and CDR2 SYGVNS. V lost 2 bases, J lost 13 bases, and 8 bases stayed unmatched.

Comment on this clone: Within the sample, other DNA sequences also encode this same CDR3. The V gene is TRBV10-2, the J gene TRBJ2-7, with TRBD1 identical over 10 bases. J lost 1 base, V lost 4 bases, and 4 bases had no gene match. This CDR3 comprises 15 residues. CDR1 is WSHSY and CDR2 is SAAADI in the germline V gene. This CDR3 reads CASSGRTGGSYEQYF. The CDR3 region has the DNA TGCGCCAGCAGTGGACGGACAGGGGGGTCCTACGAGCAGTACTTC.

In its sample, this clone was seen a few times. The chain recombines TRBV19 with TRBJ1-5; tentatively, D is TRBD1 (5 bases). This CDR3 comprises 14 residues. V was trimmed by 3 bases and J by 11 bases, leaving 17 bases between them. CDR1 and CDR2 from the germline V gene are LNHDA and SQIVND (reference sequence). In DNA, the CDR3 is TGTGCCAGTAGTATCGTGTTGGGGGGGATAACCCAGCATTTT. Its protein is CASSIVLGGITQHF.

V is TRBV4-1 and J is TRBJ2-7, with D possibly matching TRBD1 (5 bases). V was pared by 0 bases and J by 5 bases, with 14 bases between. The CDR3 consists of 15 residues. In germline, CDR1 is MGHRA, CDR2 YSYEKL. CDR3 in amino acids: CASSQEAGPYNEQYF. CDR3 coding DNA: TGCGCCAGCAGCCAAGAAGCAGGGCCATACAACGAGCAGTACTTC.

The table lists this clone with many counts. The rearrangement uses TRBV10-3 and TRBJ1-5; D gene unclear. Germline assignment: CDR1 ENHRY and CDR2 SYGVKD. The CDR3 sequence is 14 residues long. V shed 0 bases and J shed 7 bases, with 10 bases lying between them. The chain's CDR3 is CAISESGPWQPQHF. Here the CDR3 DNA reads TGTGCCATCAGTGAGTCGGGTCCTTGGCAGCCCCAGCATTTT.

This clone was seen a few times. This chain uses TRBV5-1 with TRBJ2-1, with 10 bases identical to TRBD2. The CDR3 contains 15 residues. CDR1 SGHRS and CDR2 YFSETQ come from the germline V gene. V was pared by 2 bases and J by 8 bases, with 7 bases of the junction left unmatched. CDR3 residues: CASSLTSGAVDEQFF. The CDR3 coding sequence is TGCGCCAGCAGCTTAACTAGCGGGGCTGTGGATGAGCAGTTCTTC. The full variable domain, with the rest looked up from reference TRBV5-1 and TRBJ2-1, is KAGVTQTPRYLIKTRGQQVTLSCSPISGHRSVSWYQQTPGQGLQFLFEYFSETQRNKGNFPGRFSGRQFSNSRSEMNVSTLELGDSALYLCASSLTSGAVDEQFFGPGTRLTVL.

This chain uses TRBV9 with TRBJ2-2; weak D call: TRBD1 (5 bases). This CDR3 comprises 14 residues. Trimming cost V 4 bases and J 2 bases, with 9 bases left between them. The V gene's germline CDR1 is SGDLS and CDR2 YYNGEE. The CDR3 DNA reads as TGTGCCAGCAGCTTCGACAGTAACACCGGGGAGCTGTTTTTT. Its protein product is CASSFDSNTGELFF. The variable domain in full, with the rest retrieved from reference TRBV9 and TRBJ2-2, is DSGVTQTPKHLITATGQRVTLRCSPRSGDLSVYWYQQSLDQGLQFLIQYYNGEERAKGNILERFSAQQFPDLHSELNLSSLELGDSALYFCASSFDSNTGELFFGEGSRLTVL.

This clone occurred a few times. This chain connects TRBV25-1 to TRBJ1-6, with D hard to call. Deletions cut 7 bases from V and 6 bases from J, with 10 bases between. This CDR3 spans 13 amino acids. Germline assignment: CDR1 MGHDK and CDR2 SYGVNS. Written as DNA, the CDR3 is TGTGCCAGCACAGGACGATTTAATTCACCCCTCCACTTT. Amino acid sequence: CASTGRFNSPLHF.

The chain uses TRBV11-2 and TRBJ2-7, with a weak D call TRBD2 (6 bases). This CDR3 comprises 14 residues. Germline V gene sequence: CDR1 SGHAT, CDR2 FQNNGV. V was trimmed by 3 bases and J by 5 bases, leaving 14 bases between them. In DNA form, the CDR3 reads TGTGCCAGCAGCTTCGGGGGTTCGGTCAACGAGCAGTACTTC. This encodes CASSFGGSVNEQYF.

This chain joins TRBV21-1 and TRBJ2-7; the table's D gene call, TRBD2, was not cross checked with the DNA. TRBV21-1 counts as a pseudogene. This CDR3 spans 15 amino acids. This chain's CDR3 is CASSKTKPHSYEQYF. The CDR3 DNA reads as TGTGCCAGCAGCAAGACTAAGCCCCACTCCTACGAGCAGTACTTC.

The V call is TRBV7-9, the J call TRBJ2-3; D is uncertain. With 2 bases removed from V and 4 bases from J, the gap between germline ends came to 13 bases. Per the germline V gene, CDR1 is SEHNR and CDR2 is FQNEAQ (reference sequence). The CDR3 is 15 residues long. CDR3 loop: CASSLSVSRADTQYF. The CDR3 coding sequence is TGTGCCAGCAGCTTATCGGTTAGTAGGGCAGATACGCAGTATTTT.

The rearrangement links TRBV7-9 to TRBJ2-7; D not certain. The V and J ends lost 4 bases and 2 bases respectively, with 9 bases between them. Germline-derived CDR1 and CDR2 are SEHNR and FQNEAQ (reference sequence). CDR3 length: 13 amino acids. This CDR3 reads CASSSAWAYEQYF. The CDR3 region has the DNA TGTGCCAGCAGCTCAGCCTGGGCCTACGAGCAGTACTTC.

V is TRBV6-6 and J is TRBJ2-7; possible D gene TRBD1, 5 bases. The V end lost 5 bases, the J end lost 3 bases, and 11 bases lay between the germline ends. CDR1 is MNHNY and CDR2 is SVGAGI in the germline V gene (reference sequence). The CDR3 sequence is 13 residues long. This CDR3 is CASSTVQGYEQYF. The DNA for the CDR3 is TGTGCCAGCAGTACGGTGCAGGGCTACGAGCAGTACTTC.

The V and J genes are TRBV11-3 and TRBJ2-6; no firm D call. The CDR3 has 16 amino acids. Trimming stripped 11 bases from V and 0 bases from J, with 17 bases between. The germline gives CDR1 SGHNT, CDR2 YENEEA. Here the CDR3 DNA reads TGTGCCTGCCCCCAGAGCAAGTCCTCTGGGGCCAACGTCCTGACTTTC. Its protein product is CACPQSKSSGANVLTF.

The chain employs TRBV6-5 and TRBJ2-7; possible D gene TRBD1, 5 bases. Trimming removed 0 bases from V and 2 bases from J, with 11 bases in between. Germline V gene data show CDR1 as MNHEY and CDR2 as SVGAGI. This CDR3 is built from 15 residues. CDR3 residues: CASSYSGVGPYEQYF. For the CDR3, the DNA is TGTGCCAGCAGTTACTCAGGGGTTGGGCCCTACGAGCAGTACTTC.

This chain connects TRBV6-6 to TRBJ2-2; weak D call: TRBD2 (5 bases). The CDR3 has 13 residues. Germline CDR1 is MNHNY and CDR2 is SVGAGI (reference sequence). V lost 5 bases and J 3 bases, leaving 7 bases between the germline ends. The CDR3 region is CASSRGYTGELFF. For the CDR3, the DNA is TGTGCCAGCAGTCGGGGTTACACCGGGGAGCTGTTTTTT.

A few counts support this clone. The chain couples TRBV7-7 to TRBJ2-3, with 7 bases aligning to TRBD1. Germline CDR1 is SSHAT and CDR2 is FNYEAQ (reference sequence). This CDR3 is built from 16 residues. Trimming cost V 5 bases and J 3 bases; bases outside gene matches: 11. CDR3 bases: TGTGCCAGCAGCCCAACAGGGGTGACCGAGACAGATACGCAGTATTTT. Its translation is CASSPTGVTETDTQYF. The whole variable domain, remainder taken from reference TRBV7-7 and TRBJ2-3, is GAGVSQSPRYKVTKRGQDVTLRCDPISSHATLYWYQQALGQGPEFLTYFNYEAQPDKSGLPSDRFSAERPEGSISTLTIQRTEQRDSAMYRCASSPTGVTETDTQYFGPGTRLTVL.